This T cell receptor beta chain originates from a study of cytomegalovirus exposure and HLA in healthy donors. CDR1 and CDR2 from the germline V gene are MNHEY and SMNVEV (reference sequence). Trimming shortened V by 2 bases and J by 8 bases, and 15 bases separated the two germline ends. The CDR3 totals 14 residues. PCR involved 60 Vbeta and 13 Jbeta primers. The method was immunoSEQ multiplex PCR; TCRdb's version includes in-frame clones alone and lacks a portion of them. This repertoire shows 84,000 or so clones, 79% found once; its top ten account for approximately 3%. The receptor comes from a man in his thirties or forties in good health and CMV-seronegative. Sequences were obtained from PBMCs. This chain links TRBV27 with TRBJ1-2, with D possibly matching TRBD1 (5 bases). The CDR3 DNA sequence: TGTGCCAGCAGTTTAAGCAGGGTATCCGGCGGCTACACCTTC. Amino acid sequence: CASSLSRVSGGYTF.